The 2 T cell receptor beta chains below all came from one sample that was sequenced in a study of shared clonotypes between healthy human individuals (TCRdb year 2020). Library generation was performed with the immunoSEQ multiplex PCR assay. TCRdb provides this immuneACCESS table in a form limited to in-frame rearrangements. Some clones are lacking; in checked studies, under half of them reflect an unresolved V gene, and why the rest are absent is not known. The sample data list over a million clones, and just under 99% of these were observed just once. 0.36% of the sample is taken by the ten largest. Sequenced material: naive CD4+ T cells sorted from blood. The cell subset or site label corresponds to: CD45RA+ positively selected. The source of these receptors is a man aged 25 to 40 in good health.

V and J are TRBV7-2 and TRBJ1-4; 7 bases agree with TRBD1. The CDR3 sequence is 15 residues long. Germline-derived CDR1 and CDR2 are SGHTA and FQGNSA. V was clipped by 5 bases and J by 6 bases; unmatched bases: 9. Written as DNA, the CDR3 is TGTGCCAGCAGCCCTTCCGGGACAGACTATGAAAAACTGTTTTTT. Translating gives CASSPSGTDYEKLFF.

The chain has TRBV6-6 and TRBJ2-7; perhaps TRBD2 as D (6 bases). The germline V gene encodes CDR1 MNHNY and CDR2 SVGAGI (reference sequence). This CDR3 contains 14 residues. The V end was cut by 6 bases, the J end by 7 bases, with 19 bases between. The CDR3 region is CASSPGTWVGEQYF. CDR3 DNA sequence: TGTGCCAGCAGCCCCGGGACTTGGGTTGGGGAGCAGTACTTC.